This T cell receptor (beta chain) was recovered during a study of blood T cell repertoires in COVID-19. TCRdb's copy holds only in-frame clones and misses some; the assay was immunoSEQ multiplex PCR. The top ten hold approximately 0.9% of the sample, which has about 200,000 clones, roughly 80% seen once. CDR1 SGHNT and CDR2 YYREEE come from the germline V gene (reference sequence). Trimming took 0 bases from V and 2 from J, leaving 12 bases between them. The CDR3 totals 16 residues. The V and J genes are TRBV5-4 and TRBJ2-1, with D possibly TRBD1 on 5 matching bases. This receptor was obtained from a man aged 60-69 years with COVID-19, enrolled during active disease. Material for sequencing was peripheral blood. CDR3 sequence: CASSLEGVGPYNEQFF. In nucleotides, the CDR3 is TGTGCCAGCAGCTTGGAAGGGGTAGGACCCTACAATGAGCAGTTCTTC.